This TCR beta chain is drawn from a study of Ad26.COV2.S vaccination and SARS-CoV-2 variants. V gave up 5 bases and J gave up 1 base; unmatched junction bases: 9. The CDR3 spans 17 residues. In germline, CDR1 is SGHTA, CDR2 FQGNSA. Generated by immunoSEQ multiplex PCR, the TCRdb table keeps only in-frame clones and is missing some. This table has under 600,000 clones, 80% to 90% appearing once. Study-wide results and limits: The TCR breadth and depth analyses may have produced an underestimate of total T cell responses. Across vaccine and placebo recipients, the breadth of non-spike TCRs was similar.

Of note for this clone: Its cognate antigen is unknown.

Treatment: approximately 18 received Ad26.COV2.S at low or high dose, single or two shots; about 5 received placebo; per-sample allocation not given. Day 63 following the first vaccine or placebo injection was when the samples were taken. Donor was an adult aged 18-55 years in Boston. The sample here was peripheral blood, taken in a trial of Ad26.COV2.S vaccine versus placebo. The TCR was taken from a person aged 18-60 years who received the Ad26.COV2.S COVID-19 vaccine or a placebo. The chain employs TRBV7-2 and TRBJ1-3, with 9 bases identical to TRBD1. The CDR3 region has the DNA TGTGCCAGCAGCGGACGATCCGGGACAGGGTCTGGAAACACCATATATTTT. It is translated as CASSGRSGTGSGNTIYF.